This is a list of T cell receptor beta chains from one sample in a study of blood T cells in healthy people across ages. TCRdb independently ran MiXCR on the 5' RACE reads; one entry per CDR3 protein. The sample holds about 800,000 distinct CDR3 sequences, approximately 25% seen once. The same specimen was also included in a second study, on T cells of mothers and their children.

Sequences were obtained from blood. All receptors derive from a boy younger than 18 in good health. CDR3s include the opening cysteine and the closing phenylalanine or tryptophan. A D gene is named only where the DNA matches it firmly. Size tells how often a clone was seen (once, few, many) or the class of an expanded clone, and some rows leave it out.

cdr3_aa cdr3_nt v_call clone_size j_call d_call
CASSRTGVQPQHF TGTGCCAGCAGCCGAACAGGGGTTCAGCCCCAGCATTTT TRBV6-2/TRBV6-3 NA TRBJ1-5 TRBD1
CSAFRGSSYNEQFF TGCAGTGCTTTCAGGGGATCTAGCTACAATGAGCAGTTCTTC TRBV20-1 few TRBJ2-1 NA
CASSILAADTQYF TGTGCCAGTAGTATCCTGGCAGCAGATACGCAGTATTTT TRBV19 NA TRBJ2-3 NA
CASSIYSGNLYEQYF TGTGCCAGTAGTATCTATAGCGGGAATCTATACGAGCAGTACTTC TRBV19 NA TRBJ2-7 TRBD2
CASSPLTSGGPYNEQFF TGTGCCAGCAGTCCCCTTACTAGCGGGGGGCCCTACAATGAGCAGTTCTTC TRBV27 NA TRBJ2-1 TRBD2
CSVNWLTSEAFF TGCAGCGTTAACTGGCTTACTAGTGAAGCTTTCTTT TRBV29-1 NA TRBJ1-1 NA
CASTTRTGFAFF TGTGCCAGCACCACAAGGACAGGGTTTGCTTTCTTT TRBV12-3/TRBV12-4 few TRBJ1-1 TRBD1
CASSGPVGNSPLHF TGTGCCAGCAGCGGACCGGTGGGGAATTCACCCCTCCACTTT TRBV9 NA TRBJ1-6 NA
CASSQDLGPGELFF TGTGCCAGCAGCCAAGACCTGGGCCCCGGGGAGCTGTTTTTT TRBV3-1 once TRBJ2-2 NA
CASSRTTGFDKTQYF TGTGCCAGCAGTCGTACGACAGGGTTCGATAAGACCCAGTACTTC TRBV28 NA TRBJ2-5 TRBD1
CATSRDIRAFF TGTGCCACCAGCAGAGATATAAGGGCTTTCTTT TRBV15 few TRBJ1-1 NA
CASSLLDEQYF TGTGCCAGCAGTTTGTTGGACGAGCAGTACTTC TRBV12-3/TRBV12-4 NA TRBJ2-7 NA
CSVDSGRAFSPGANVLTF TGCAGCGTTGATTCCGGTCGTGCCTTTAGCCCTGGGGCCAACGTCCTGACTTTC TRBV29-1 many TRBJ2-6 NA
CASSLRAGLGDNEQFF TGTGCCAGCAGCCTCAGAGCGGGTTTGGGGGACAATGAGCAGTTCTTC TRBV7-3 NA TRBJ2-1 NA
CASSSQGGGGYGYTF TGTGCCAGCAGCTCCCAGGGTGGCGGGGGCTATGGCTACACCTTC TRBV2 NA TRBJ1-2 NA
CASSPLGAMNTEAFF TGTGCCAGCAGCCCCCTCGGGGCTATGAACACTGAAGCTTTCTTT TRBV7-2 few TRBJ1-1 NA
CASSYGASGRQETQYF TGTGCCAGCAGCTACGGTGCTAGCGGAAGGCAAGAGACCCAGTACTTC TRBV9 few TRBJ2-5 TRBD2
CASSPISGANTGELFF TGTGCCAGCAGTCCCATTAGCGGCGCGAACACCGGGGAGCTGTTTTTT TRBV12-3/TRBV12-4 few TRBJ2-2 NA
CASSPNLGTGETQYF TGTGCCAGCAGCCCGAACTTGGGCACTGGGGAGACCCAGTACTTC TRBV7-2 NA TRBJ2-5 NA
CASSPDRGSGNTIYF TGTGCCAGCAGCCCGGACAGGGGGTCTGGAAACACCATATATTTT TRBV6-6 few TRBJ1-3 TRBD1
CASSGGGQGQNTQYF TGTGCCAGTAGTGGAGGAGGACAGGGGCAGAATACGCAGTATTTT TRBV19 NA TRBJ2-3 TRBD1
CASSRPGQGLPETQYF TGTGCCAGCAGCCGGCCGGGACAGGGTCTGCCGGAGACCCAGTACTTC TRBV14 NA TRBJ2-5 TRBD1
CASSRLAGAREQYF TGTGCCAGCAGCCGTCTAGCGGGGGCTCGCGAGCAGTACTTC TRBV7-2 few TRBJ2-7 TRBD2
CSAYRGGINSPLHF TGCAGTGCTTACAGGGGAGGAATTAATTCACCCCTCCACTTT TRBV20-1 NA TRBJ1-6 TRBD1
CASTEGTNEKLFF TGCGCCAGCACTGAAGGCACGAATGAAAAACTGTTTTTT TRBV5-1 few TRBJ1-4 NA
CASSFGGLGVPSYEQYF TGTGCCAGCAGCTTTGGGGGGTTGGGGGTACCCTCCTACGAGCAGTACTTC TRBV11-2 NA TRBJ2-7 NA
CSARDLGAGNGREQYF TGCAGTGCTAGAGATCTCGGAGCGGGTAATGGGCGTGAGCAGTACTTC TRBV20-1 NA TRBJ2-7 NA
CASSQSPRGEQFF TGTGCCAGCAGCCAAAGCCCCCGGGGTGAGCAGTTCTTC TRBV14 NA TRBJ2-1 NA
CASSFDRSSYEQYF TGTGCCAGCAGTTTCGACAGGAGCTCCTACGAGCAGTACTTC TRBV7-2 few TRBJ2-7 NA
CASSELDRPYQETQYF TGTGCCAGCAGTGAACTAGACAGGCCGTACCAAGAGACCCAGTACTTC TRBV2 NA TRBJ2-5 NA
CASSYAGGRFGQYF TGTGCCAGCAGTTACGCTGGAGGCCGCTTCGGGCAGTACTTC TRBV6-2/TRBV6-3 NA TRBJ2-7 NA
CASSLFWGTDYGYTF TGCGCCAGCAGCTTGTTCTGGGGGACGGACTATGGCTACACCTTC TRBV5-1 NA TRBJ1-2 NA
CASSFSPGQRNSPLHF TGTGCCAGCAGTTTTTCCCCGGGACAGCGAAATTCACCCCTCCACTTT TRBV27 NA TRBJ1-6 TRBD1
CASSEAPGAANGYTF TGTGCCAGCAGTGAAGCCCCGGGGGCCGCGAATGGCTACACCTTC TRBV2 NA TRBJ1-2 NA
CSARDQAGQPQHF TGCAGTGCTAGAGATCAGGCCGGTCAGCCCCAGCATTTT TRBV20-1 NA TRBJ1-5 NA
CSAIGQTYGQETQYF TGCAGTGCTATCGGACAGACTTACGGCCAAGAGACCCAGTACTTC TRBV20-1 NA TRBJ2-5 NA
CASRLGTGAVNTEAFF TGTGCCAGCAGACTGGGGACGGGGGCTGTGAACACTGAAGCTTTCTTT TRBV6-5 NA TRBJ1-1 NA